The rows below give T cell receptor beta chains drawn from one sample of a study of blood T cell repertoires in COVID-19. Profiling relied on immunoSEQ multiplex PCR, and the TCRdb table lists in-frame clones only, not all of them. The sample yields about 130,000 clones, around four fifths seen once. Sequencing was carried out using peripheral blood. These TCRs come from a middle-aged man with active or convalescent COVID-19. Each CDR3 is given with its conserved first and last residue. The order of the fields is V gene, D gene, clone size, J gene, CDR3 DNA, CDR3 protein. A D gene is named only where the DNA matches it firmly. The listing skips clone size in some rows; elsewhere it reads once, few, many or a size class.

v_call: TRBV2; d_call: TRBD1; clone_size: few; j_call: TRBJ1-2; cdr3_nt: TGTGCCAGCAGTCAAGACAGGGGGCAAAACTATGGCTACACCTTC; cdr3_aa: CASSQDRGQNYGYTF
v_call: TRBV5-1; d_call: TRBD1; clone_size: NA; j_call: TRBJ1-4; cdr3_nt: TGCGCCAGCAGCCCGGGACAGGGGGCCGCAACTAATGAAAAACTGTTTTTT; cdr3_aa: CASSPGQGAATNEKLFF
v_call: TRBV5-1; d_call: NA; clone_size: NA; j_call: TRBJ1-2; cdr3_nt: TGCGCCAGCAGCGCGGAGCCTAACTATGGCTACACCTTC; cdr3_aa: CASSAEPNYGYTF
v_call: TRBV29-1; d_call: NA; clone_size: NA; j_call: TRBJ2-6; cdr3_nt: TGCAGCGTTGAAGATATGGTACCCGACAGCTCTGGGGCCAACGTCCTGACTTTC; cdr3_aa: CSVEDMVPDSSGANVLTF
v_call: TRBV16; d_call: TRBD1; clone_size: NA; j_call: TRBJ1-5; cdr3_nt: TGTGCCAGCAGCCACCCCCAGGGGACAGGCAGCAATCAGCCCCAGCATTTT; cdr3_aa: CASSHPQGTGSNQPQHF
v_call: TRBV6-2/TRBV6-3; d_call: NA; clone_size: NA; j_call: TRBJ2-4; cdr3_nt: TGTGCCAGCAGCCGTGGACTTTTTCAAGCCAAAAACATTCAGTACTTC; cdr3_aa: CASSRGLFQAKNIQYF
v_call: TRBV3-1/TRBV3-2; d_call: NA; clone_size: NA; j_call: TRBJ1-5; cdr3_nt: TGTGCCAGCAGCCAAGAGGAGTATAGCAATCAGCCCCAGCATTTT; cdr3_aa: CASSQEEYSNQPQHF
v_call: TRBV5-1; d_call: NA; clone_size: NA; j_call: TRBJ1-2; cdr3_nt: TGCGCCAGCAGCTTGGGACTGGAGGACTATGGCTACACCTTC; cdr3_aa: CASSLGLEDYGYTF
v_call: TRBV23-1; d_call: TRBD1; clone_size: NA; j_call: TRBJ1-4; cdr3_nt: TGCGCCAGCAGTCAATCGACCGTAACAGGGGGCAACGAAAAACTGTTTTTT; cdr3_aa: CASSQSTVTGGNEKLFF
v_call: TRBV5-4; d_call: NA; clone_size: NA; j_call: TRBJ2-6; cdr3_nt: TGTGCCAGCAGCTTGGTAGGGGGTGACTCTGGGGCCAACGTCCTGACTTTC; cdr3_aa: CASSLVGGDSGANVLTF
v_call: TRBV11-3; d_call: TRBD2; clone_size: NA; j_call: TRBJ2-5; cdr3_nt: TGTGCCAGCAGCCCGGGTGCGGGGGTACAAGAGACCCAGTACTTC; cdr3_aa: CASSPGAGVQETQYF
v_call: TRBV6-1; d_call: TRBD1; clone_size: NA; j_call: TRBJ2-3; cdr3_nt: TGTGCCAGCAGTGATCTTTCGAGGGGGCGCCCAGATACGCAGTATTTT; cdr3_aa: CASSDLSRGRPDTQYF
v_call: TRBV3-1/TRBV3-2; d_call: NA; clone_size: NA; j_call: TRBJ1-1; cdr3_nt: TGTGCCAGCAGCCAGAGGAACCTGAGGGGAGGGCCTGAAGCTTTCTTT; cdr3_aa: CASSQRNLRGGPEAFF
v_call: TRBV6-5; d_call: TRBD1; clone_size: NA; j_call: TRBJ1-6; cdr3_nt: TGTGCCAGCAGTTATGACAGGGGGCGATCACCCCTCCACTTT; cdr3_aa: CASSYDRGRSPLHF
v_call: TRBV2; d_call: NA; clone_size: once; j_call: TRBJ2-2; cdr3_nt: TGTGCCAGCAGTGAAGCGAGTCCGATGAACACCGGGGAGCTGTTTTTT; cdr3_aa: CASSEASPMNTGELFF
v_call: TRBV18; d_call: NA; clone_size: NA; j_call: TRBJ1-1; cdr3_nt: TGTGCCAGCTCACTCAACCAGGACACCAACACTGAAGCTTTCTTT; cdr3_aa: CASSLNQDTNTEAFF
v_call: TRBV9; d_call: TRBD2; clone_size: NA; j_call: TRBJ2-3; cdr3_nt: TGTGCCAGCAGCGTACTTCCGGGGGGGGTGGTCAAGGGCACAGATACGCAGTATTTT; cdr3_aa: CASSVLPGGVVKGTDTQYF
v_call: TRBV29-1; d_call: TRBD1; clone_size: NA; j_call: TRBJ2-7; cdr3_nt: TGCAGCGCCAGGGGACAGAACTACGAGCAGTACTTC; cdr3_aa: CSARGQNYEQYF
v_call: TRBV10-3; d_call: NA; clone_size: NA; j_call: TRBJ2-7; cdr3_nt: TGTGCCATCAGTGAGTCAGAGGGTCCCTACGAGCAGTACTTC; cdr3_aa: CAISESEGPYEQYF
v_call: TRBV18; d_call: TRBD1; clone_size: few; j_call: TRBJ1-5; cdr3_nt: TGTGCCAGCTCAGAAGACAGGGGTAATCAGCCCCAGCATTTT; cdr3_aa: CASSEDRGNQPQHF
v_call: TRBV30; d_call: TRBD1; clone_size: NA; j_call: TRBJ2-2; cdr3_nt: TGTGCCTGGAGTGCCGGGACAGGGGCCGGGGAGCTGTTTTTT; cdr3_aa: CAWSAGTGAGELFF
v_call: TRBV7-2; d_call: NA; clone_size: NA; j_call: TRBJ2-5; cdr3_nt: TGTGCCAGCAGCTTAGGGAGACAAGAGACCCAGTACTTC; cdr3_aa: CASSLGRQETQYF
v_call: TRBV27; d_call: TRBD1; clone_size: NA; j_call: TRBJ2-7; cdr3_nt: TGTGCCAGCAGTTCCCGGACAGGGGGTTTCTACGAGCAGTACTTC; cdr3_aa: CASSSRTGGFYEQYF
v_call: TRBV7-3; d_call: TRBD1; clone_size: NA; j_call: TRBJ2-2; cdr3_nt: TGTGCCAGCAGCCCGGACAGGGCAGTCACCGGGGAGCTGTTTTTT; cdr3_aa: CASSPDRAVTGELFF
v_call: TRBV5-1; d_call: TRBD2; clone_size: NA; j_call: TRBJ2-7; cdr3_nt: TGCGCCAGCATGGGGGTAGCGGGTTCCTACGAGCAGTACTTC; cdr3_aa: CASMGVAGSYEQYF
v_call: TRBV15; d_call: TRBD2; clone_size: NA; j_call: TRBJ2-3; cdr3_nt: TGTGCCACCAGCACTAGGACTAGCGGGGGCACAGATACGCAGTATTTT; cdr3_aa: CATSTRTSGGTDTQYF
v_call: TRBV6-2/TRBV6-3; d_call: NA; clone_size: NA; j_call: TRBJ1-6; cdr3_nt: TGTGCCAGCAGTGTCGACAGCGGGCGACTTAATTCACCCCTCCACTTT; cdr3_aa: CASSVDSGRLNSPLHF
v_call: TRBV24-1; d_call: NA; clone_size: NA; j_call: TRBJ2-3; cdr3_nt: TGTGCCACCAGTGATTTTCGGTTGGGCACAGATACGCAGTATTTT; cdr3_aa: CATSDFRLGTDTQYF
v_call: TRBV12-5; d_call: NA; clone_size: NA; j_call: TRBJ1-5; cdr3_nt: TGTGCTAGTGGCAAGATAGACAAGATCTTGGAGGTTAAAAATCAGCCCCAGCATTTT; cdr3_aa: CASGKIDKILEVKNQPQHF
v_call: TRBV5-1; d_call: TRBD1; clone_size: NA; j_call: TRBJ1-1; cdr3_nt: TGCGCCAGCAGCTTATGGGACAGTACGGAGGTGAACACTGAAGCTTTCTTT; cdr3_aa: CASSLWDSTEVNTEAFF
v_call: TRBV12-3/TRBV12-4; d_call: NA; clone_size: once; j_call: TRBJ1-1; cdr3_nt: TGTGCCAGCAGAAGGGGGAACACTGAAGCTTTCTTT; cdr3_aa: CASRRGNTEAFF
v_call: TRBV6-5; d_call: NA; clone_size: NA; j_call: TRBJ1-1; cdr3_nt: TGTGCCAGCAGACTCACAGGGTTTGAAGCTTTCTTT; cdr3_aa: CASRLTGFEAFF
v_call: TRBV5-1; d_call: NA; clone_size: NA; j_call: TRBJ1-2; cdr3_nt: TGCGCCAGTAGGGGCTTCCAGTACTATGGCTACACCTTC; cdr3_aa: CASRGFQYYGYTF
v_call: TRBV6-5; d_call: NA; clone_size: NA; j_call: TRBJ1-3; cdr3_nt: TGTGCCAGCAGTCGTTACCAGGGTCGGGGAAACACCATATATTTT; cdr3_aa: CASSRYQGRGNTIYF
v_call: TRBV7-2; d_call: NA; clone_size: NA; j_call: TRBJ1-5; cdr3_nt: TGTGCCAGCAGCTTTTGGGGCGGGGAGAGTCAGCCCCAGCATTTT; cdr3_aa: CASSFWGGESQPQHF
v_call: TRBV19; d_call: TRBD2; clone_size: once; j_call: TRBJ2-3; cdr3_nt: TGTGCCAGTAACCAACGAGCGGGGGGCGCAGATACGCAGTATTTT; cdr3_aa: CASNQRAGGADTQYF
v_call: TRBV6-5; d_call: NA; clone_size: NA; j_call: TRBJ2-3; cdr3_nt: TGTGCCAGCAGTTTACGCCCCTCCACTGGCACAGATACGCAGTATTTT; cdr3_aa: CASSLRPSTGTDTQYF
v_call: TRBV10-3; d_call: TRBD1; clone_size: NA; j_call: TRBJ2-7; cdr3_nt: TGTGCCATCAGTGTGGGGCAGGGGGCAAACGAGCAGTACTTC; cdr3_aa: CAISVGQGANEQYF
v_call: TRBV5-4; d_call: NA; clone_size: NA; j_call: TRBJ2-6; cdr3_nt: TGTGCCAGCACCAAGGGTGCAGGGGAGACCAACGTCCTGACTTTC; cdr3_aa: CASTKGAGETNVLTF
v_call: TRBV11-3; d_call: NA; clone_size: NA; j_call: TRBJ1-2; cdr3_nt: TGTGCCAGCAGCCCGACGGATGCAGGAGGAGGCTACACCTTC; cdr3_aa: CASSPTDAGGGYTF
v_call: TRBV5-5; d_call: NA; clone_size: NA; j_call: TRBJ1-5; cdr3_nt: TGTGCCAGCAGACAGGAGATACTCAATCAGCCCCAGCATTTT; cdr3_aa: CASRQEILNQPQHF